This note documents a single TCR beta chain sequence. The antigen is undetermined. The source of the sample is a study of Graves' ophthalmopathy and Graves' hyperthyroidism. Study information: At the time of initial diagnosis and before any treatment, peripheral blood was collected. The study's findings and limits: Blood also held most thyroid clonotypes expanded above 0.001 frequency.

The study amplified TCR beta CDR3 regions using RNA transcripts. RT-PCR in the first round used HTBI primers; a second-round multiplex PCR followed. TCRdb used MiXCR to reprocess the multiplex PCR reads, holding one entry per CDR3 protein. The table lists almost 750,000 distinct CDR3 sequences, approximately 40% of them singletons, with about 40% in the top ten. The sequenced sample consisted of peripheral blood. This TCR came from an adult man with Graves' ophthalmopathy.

Written as DNA, the CDR3 is TGTGCCAGCAGTGACGAGGCACCACTTGAGGGAGCTTTCTTT. Translating it yields CASSDEAPLEGAFF. This chain joins TRBV2 and TRBJ1-1; D is uncertain. V dropped 3 bases and J dropped 10 bases, with 18 bases sitting between them. The CDR3 runs to 14 residues. Germline CDR1 and CDR2: SNHLY and FYNNEI.